This TCR beta chain was captured in a study of blood T cell repertoires in COVID-19. Method: immunoSEQ multiplex PCR; TCRdb's copy keeps in-frame clones and lacks some. Of fewer than 200,000 clones in the sample, around 85% were seen once. From germline, CDR1 is MNHEY and CDR2 SMNVEV (reference sequence). V was cut by 0 bases and J by 6 bases, with 9 bases left in between. The CDR3 sequence is 14 residues long. Of note for this clone: This specimen includes other DNA sequences encoding the same CDR3.

This chain connects TRBV27 to TRBJ1-5; tentatively, D is TRBD1 (6 bases). Sequenced input: peripheral blood. The TCR comes from a woman aged 80 or over with acute or convalescent COVID-19. CDR3 sequence: CASSLSGAGQPQHF. CDR3 coding DNA: TGTGCCAGCAGTTTATCGGGGGCCGGTCAGCCCCAGCATTTT.